Each of the 10 T cell receptor beta chains below was sequenced from the same sample in a study of Ad26.COV2.S vaccination and SARS-CoV-2 variants. Method: immunoSEQ multiplex PCR; TCRdb's copy keeps in-frame clones and lacks some. The sample consists of 300,000 to 400,000 clones, about 88% of them appearing once. Specified treatment: some 19 received Ad26.COV2.S at low or high dose, single or two shots; about 5 received placebo; per-sample allocation not given. Repertoires come from day 63 after the first vaccine or placebo injection. The input for sequencing was peripheral blood, taken in a trial of Ad26.COV2.S vaccine versus placebo. The receptors here all came from a person aged 18-60 years who received the Ad26.COV2.S COVID-19 vaccine or a placebo.

This sequence joins TRBV9 and TRBJ1-5, with TRBD1 matching 7 bases. The CDR3 length is 15 residues. Germline lookup yields CDR1 SGDLS and CDR2 YYNGEE. With 0 bases clipped from V and 6 bases from J, the junction kept 6 bases outside the gene matches. CDR3 amino acids: CASSVGGGVGQPQHF. The CDR3 DNA reads as TGTGCCAGCAGCGTAGGAGGGGGCGTGGGTCAGCCCCAGCATTTT. Variable domain in full (rest from reference TRBV9 and TRBJ1-5): DSGVTQTPKHLITATGQRVTLRCSPRSGDLSVYWYQQSLDQGLQFLIQYYNGEERAKGNILERFSAQQFPDLHSELNLSSLELGDSALYFCASSVGGGVGQPQHFGDGTRLSIL.

The gene calls are TRBV3-1 (or the pseudogene TRBV3-2) and TRBJ1-5; D unresolved. The CDR3 runs 15 residues. V was pared by 6 bases and J by 0 bases, with 12 bases between. Germline V CDR1 and CDR2: LGHDT, YNNKEL (reference sequence). CDR3 sequence reads: CASSPFIGSNQPQHF. CDR3 DNA sequence: TGTGCCAGCAGTCCATTCATTGGTAGCAATCAGCCCCAGCATTTT.

The chain carries TRBV19 and TRBJ2-3, with 8 bases identical to TRBD2. The CDR3 covers 15 residues. J gave up 6 bases and V 7 bases, and 12 bases lay outside the gene matches. Germline loops: CDR1 LNHDA, CDR2 SQIVND (reference sequence). The CDR3 DNA reads TGTGCCAGTACCCAAGCGGGGGCCACCCCGGATACGCAGTATTTT. This codes for CASTQAGATPDTQYF.

The chain has TRBV4-3 and TRBJ1-4; no firm D call. V was clipped by 0 bases and J by 0 bases, with 11 bases between them. This CDR3 has 17 amino acids. In germline, CDR1 is LGHNA, CDR2 YSLEER. The CDR3 DNA follows: TGCGCCAGCAGCCAAGATGTGCACCCTTCAACTAATGAAAAACTGTTTTTT. Protein: CASSQDVHPSTNEKLFF.

This rearrangement joins TRBV7-2 to TRBJ2-3, with 10 bases fitting TRBD2. The V segment lost 3 bases and the J segment 0 bases; nucleotides outside the gene matches: 3. Per germline, CDR1 SGHTA and CDR2 FQGNSA. The CDR3 sequence is 16 residues long. CDR3 sequence reads: CASSFSGGMSTDTQYF. As DNA, the CDR3 is TGTGCCAGCAGCTTTAGCGGGGGGATGAGCACAGATACGCAGTATTTT.

This chain connects TRBV4-3 to TRBJ1-3; D gene unclear. The CDR3 extends over 14 amino acids. Looked up from germline, CDR1 is LGHNA and CDR2 is YSLEER. V gave up 3 bases and J gave up 7 bases, with 13 bases separating them. CDR3 protein: CASSHTEVQNTIYF. DNA of the CDR3: TGCGCCAGCAGCCACACGGAGGTCCAGAACACCATATATTTT.

This clone showed up just once. This sequence joins TRBV5-5 and TRBJ1-3, with TRBD1 matching over 8 bases. The CDR3 is 17 amino acids. CDR1 is SGHKS, CDR2 YYEKEE, per germline (reference sequence). Trimming removed 5 bases from V and 0 bases from J; junction bases left unmatched: 10. CDR3: CASSLRTGNPSGNTIYF. The DNA of the CDR3 is TGTGCCAGCAGTTTGAGGACAGGGAACCCCTCTGGAAACACCATATATTTT.

The chain joins TRBV30 to TRBJ2-5, with D hard to call. Germline V gene lookup returns CDR1 GTSNPN and CDR2 SVGIG (reference sequence). The V gene lost 4 bases and the J gene lost 7 bases, with 13 bases spanning the gap. CDR3 length equals 12 residues. In nucleotides, the CDR3 is TGTGCCTGGAAGGCCTTCCGGAGGACCCAGTACTTC. Encoded protein: CAWKAFRRTQYF.

This rearrangement joins TRBV6-5 to TRBJ2-7, with 10 bases identical to TRBD1. V was pared by 6 bases and J by 2 bases, with 1 base of the junction left unmatched. This CDR3 is 13 amino acids long. Germline V gives CDR1 MNHEY, CDR2 SVGAGI. The chain's CDR3 is CASRGQGAYEQYF. The CDR3 DNA sequence: TGTGCCAGCAGAGGACAGGGGGCCTACGAGCAGTACTTC.

This chain uses TRBV9 with TRBJ2-1; possibly TRBD1 or TRBD2 for D (5 bases each). V lost 3 bases and J lost 12, with 13 bases in between. The CDR3 has 12 residues. The germline V gene encodes CDR1 SGDLS and CDR2 YYNGEE. This chain's CDR3 is CASSAGGGLQFF. In nucleotides, the CDR3 is TGTGCCAGCAGCGCCGGTGGGGGTCTGCAGTTCTTC. Using reference TRBV9 and TRBJ2-1 for the parts outside the CDR3, the full variable domain is DSGVTQTPKHLITATGQRVTLRCSPRSGDLSVYWYQQSLDQGLQFLIQYYNGEERAKGNILERFSAQQFPDLHSELNLSSLELGDSALYFCASSAGGGLQFFGPGTRLTVL.